The clone carrying this T cell receptor (beta chain) was observed many times. The antigen remains unidentified. Template material for TCR beta VDJ and CDR3 profiling consisted of genomic DNA. In TCRdb, the reads were re-called with MiXCR into one record per CDR3 protein. The sample carries about 81,000 distinct CDR3 sequences, approximately 45% recorded once. The sample is drawn from a study of CD8+CD57+ T cells in acquired aplastic anemia. Overall study: Across the sorted CD4+ and CD8+ cells, DNA amounts averaged approximately 3.1 ug. Healthy donor CD4+ cell samples had a mean of approximately 11 million reads.

Study-level points and caveats: Controls did not differ significantly from patients in CD8+ Simpson's diversity. Found in both controls and patients were approximately 29 CD8+ CDR3 sequences.

The V end lost 3 bases, the J end lost 0 bases, and 9 bases lay between the germline ends. This CDR3 is 14 amino acids long. The V gene's germline CDR1 is SGDLS and CDR2 YYNGEE. Sequencing input: sorted CD4+, CD8+, or CD8+CD57+ T cells (not recorded which) from PBMCs. The chain recombines TRBV9 with TRBJ2-5; tentative D call: TRBD2 (6 bases). The TCR originated in a human donor in good health, serving as a control. For the CDR3, the DNA is TGTGCCAGCAGCGAGGAGGGAAACCAAGAGACCCAGTACTTC. Translation gives CASSEEGNQETQYF.